This T cell receptor beta chain was identified in a study of blood T cell repertoires in COVID-19. As for the study in general: Acute and convalescent COVID-19 samples came from the United States, Italy and Spain. The analysed material was cDNA or gDNA that came from T cells, B-cell-depleted T cells, or PBMCs.

In the original analysis: Reference gene primer amplification in the assay estimated nucleated cell counts. TCRdb keeps only in-frame clones here, not all; method: immunoSEQ multiplex PCR. D and trimming were read from the DNA, whereas the V and J calls and clone size are those reported in that table. Of some 190,000 clones in the sample, roughly 80% are singletons; the top ten hold 8% to 13%. V lost 5 bases and J lost 9; bases outside the gene matches: 8. Germline loops: CDR1 SGHTA, CDR2 FQGNSA. The CDR3 loop spans 14 amino acids. The sequenced material came from peripheral blood. This TCR derives from a woman in her thirties or forties with COVID-19, enrolled during active disease. The chain is built from TRBV7-2 and TRBJ2-1; 9 bases fit TRBD1. The CDR3 loop is CASSVRDRVPEQFF. As DNA, the CDR3 is TGTGCCAGCAGCGTCCGGGACAGGGTTCCTGAGCAGTTCTTC.